These 24 T cell receptor beta chains were sequenced from one sample in a study of blood T cell repertoires in COVID-19. The assay was immunoSEQ multiplex PCR, and TCRdb's table has in-frame clones only and misses some. The repertoire consists of a few hundred thousand clones, with around 91% occurring once and the leading ten covering 1% to 1.3%. Sequenced input: PBMCs or T cells enriched from blood (not recorded which). The receptors derive from a man under 40 who had recovered from COVID-19.

J is TRBJ2-2 and V is TRBV7-6; maybe TRBD1 (7 bases). The CDR3 contains 16 residues. The V gene's germline CDR1 is SGHVS and CDR2 FNYEAQ. The V end lost 4 bases, the J end lost 4 bases, and 16 bases lay between the germline ends. The CDR3 is CASSYRQGGGTGELFF. The CDR3 DNA follows: TGTGCCAGCAGCTACCGACAGGGAGGTGGCACCGGGGAGCTGTTTTTT.

This chain joins TRBV11-3 and TRBJ2-7; tentative D call: TRBD2 (6 bases). The CDR3 runs to 14 residues. Looked up from germline, CDR1 is SGHNT and CDR2 is YENEEA. V was cut by 5 bases and J by 12 bases, with 23 bases left in between. The CDR3 nucleotides are TGTGCCAGCAGCACCGGCCCCCCAACGGGAGTGACGTACTTC. Amino acids: CASSTGPPTGVTYF.

The rearrangement uses TRBV11-3 and TRBJ2-1, with TRBD1 matching 9 bases. After removal of 5 bases from V and 7 bases from J, the junction contained 9 bases not matched to a gene. The CDR3 extends over 15 amino acids. Looked up from germline, CDR1 is SGHNT and CDR2 is YENEEA. The CDR3 DNA reads TGTGCCAGCAGCAAACCGGGACAGGGAAAGAATGAGCAGTTCTTC. This codes for CASSKPGQGKNEQFF.

This sequence joins TRBV7-8 and TRBJ1-6; D is undetermined. The length of the CDR3 is 13 residues. Germline values: CDR1 SGHVS, CDR2 FQNEAQ. Trimming left V 0 bases short and J 8 bases short, with 5 bases between. CDR3: CASSLARDSPLHF. The CDR3 bases are TGTGCCAGCAGCTTAGCGAGGGATTCACCCCTCCACTTT.

This clone was seen only a few times. The genes are TRBV10-3 and TRBJ2-2, with TRBD2 as a possible D gene (6 bases). The length of the CDR3 is 15 residues. The germline V gene encodes CDR1 ENHRY and CDR2 SYGVKD. V was shortened by 5 bases and J by 2 bases, with 12 bases between the two germline ends. In DNA, the CDR3 is TGTGCCATCAGTCGTAGCGGCGCAAACACCGGGGAGCTGTTTTTT. It codes for CAISRSGANTGELFF.

The J gene is TRBJ2-3, the V gene TRBV9; TRBD1 might be the D (6 bases). Germline CDR1 reads SGDLS; CDR2 reads YYNGEE. V shed 0 bases and J shed 0 bases, with 8 bases lying between them. The CDR3 loop spans 15 amino acids. Written as DNA, the CDR3 is TGTGCCAGCAGCGTAGTAGGGGGAAGCACAGATACGCAGTATTTT. It is translated as CASSVVGGSTDTQYF. Full variable domain (outside the CDR3, taken from reference TRBV9 and TRBJ2-3): DSGVTQTPKHLITATGQRVTLRCSPRSGDLSVYWYQQSLDQGLQFLIQYYNGEERAKGNILERFSAQQFPDLHSELNLSSLELGDSALYFCASSVVGGSTDTQYFGPGTRLTVL.

The chain combines TRBV5-1 with TRBJ2-7, with TRBD1 matching over 7 bases. Germline lookup yields CDR1 SGHRS and CDR2 YFSETQ. There are 15 residues in the CDR3. V was clipped by 4 bases and J by 3 bases; unmatched bases: 10. CDR3 sequence: CASSVAGGLGYEQYF. Here the CDR3 DNA reads TGCGCCAGCAGCGTGGCAGGGGGTTTGGGCTACGAGCAGTACTTC.

The gene calls are TRBV29-1 and TRBJ2-7, with TRBD1 matching over 8 bases. CDR3 length equals 14 residues. The J segment lost 1 base and the V segment lost 5 bases, leaving 7 bases of the junction unmatched. From germline, CDR1 is SQVTM and CDR2 ANQGSEA. This CDR3 is CSVNDRGSSYEQYF. The CDR3 nucleotides read TGCAGCGTTAATGACAGGGGATCTTCCTACGAGCAGTACTTC.

The V and J genes are TRBV5-1 and TRBJ2-5, with D maybe TRBD2 (6 bases). Between the trimmed V and J ends, which lost 9 bases and 4 bases, there was a span of 19 bases. The CDR3 spans 14 residues. Germline V gene lookup returns CDR1 SGHRS and CDR2 YFSETQ. CDR3 in DNA: TGCGCCACTTCGACGGGGGAGAGGGCAGAGACCCAGTACTTC. Residues: CATSTGERAETQYF. The full variable domain, with the rest looked up from reference TRBV5-1 and TRBJ2-5, is KAGVTQTPRYLIKTRGQQVTLSCSPISGHRSVSWYQQTPGQGLQFLFEYFSETQRNKGNFPGRFSGRQFSNSRSEMNVSTLELGDSALYLCATSTGERAETQYFGPGTRLLVL.

V and J are TRBV12-3 or TRBV12-4 and TRBJ1-5; TRBD1 is a possible D gene (5 bases). The CDR3 extends over 13 amino acids. V was clipped by 4 bases and J by 4 bases, with 8 bases between them. The CDR3 nucleotides are TGTGCCAGCAGTTGGACACGGAATCAGCCCCAGCATTTT. It codes for CASSWTRNQPQHF.

The chain is built from TRBV29-1 and TRBJ1-2; D unclear. Germline V lookup: CDR1 SQVTM, CDR2 ANQGSEA. Trimming took off 1 base at V and 6 bases at J, with 9 bases between the two ends. The CDR3 contains 12 residues. CDR3 coding DNA: TGCAGCGTTGAAGGAAATTCGGATGGCTACACCTTC. Protein: CSVEGNSDGYTF.

This rearrangement joins TRBV6-2 or TRBV6-3 to TRBJ1-5; tentative D call: TRBD1 (6 bases). V lost 5 bases and J 6 bases, leaving 17 bases between the germline ends. This CDR3 contains 15 residues. Germline CDR1 and CDR2: MNHEY and SVGEGT. The CDR3 DNA follows: TGTGCCAGCAGTCCGCACAGGGTTTGGCTTCAGCCCCAGCATTTT. Encoded protein: CASSPHRVWLQPQHF.

The rearrangement links TRBV20-1 to TRBJ2-7, with D possibly being TRBD1 (6 bases). This CDR3 contains 11 residues. Germline CDR1 reads DFQATT; CDR2 reads SNEGSKA (reference sequence). The ends were cut back, 7 bases at V and 3 bases at J, with 10 bases in the middle. CDR3 bases: TGCAGTGGGGACAAGAACTACGAGCAGTACTTC. This codes for CSGDKNYEQYF.

The V and J genes are TRBV3-1 (or the pseudogene TRBV3-2) and TRBJ2-5; possibly TRBD1 for D (8 bases). Germline lookup yields CDR1 LGHDT and CDR2 YNNKEL (reference sequence). The CDR3 spans 14 residues. V lost 5 bases and J lost 3, with 13 bases in between. In nucleotides, the CDR3 is TGTGCCAGCAGCTTACAGGGGGGGAAAGAGACCCAGTACTTC. Translated, it gives CASSLQGGKETQYF.

The chain uses TRBV27 and TRBJ2-7; 7 bases map to TRBD2. This CDR3 contains 15 residues. V trimming: 4 bases; J trimming: 0 bases; junction bases outside the gene matches: 6. The germline V gene has CDR1 MNHEY and CDR2 SMNVEV (reference sequence). The CDR3 region is CASSSASGDSYEQYF. In DNA, the CDR3 is TGTGCCAGCAGTTCAGCTAGCGGTGACTCCTACGAGCAGTACTTC.

This clone was observed a handful of times. The chain carries TRBV11-2 and TRBJ2-7; 12 bases are shared with TRBD2. J gave up 2 bases and V 5 bases, and 13 bases lay outside the gene matches. This CDR3 is 18 amino acids long. Per germline, CDR1 SGHAT and CDR2 FQNNGV. In DNA form, the CDR3 reads TGTGCCAGCAGCCCCACTAGGCTAGCGGGAGGGAAAACCTACGAGCAGTACTTC. It is translated as CASSPTRLAGGKTYEQYF.

The rearrangement uses TRBV7-9 and TRBJ1-4, with D possibly TRBD1 on 6 matching bases. Trimming left V 4 bases short and J 0 bases short, with 12 bases between. From germline, CDR1 is SEHNR and CDR2 FQNEAQ (reference sequence). The CDR3 spans 16 residues. The CDR3 loop reads CASSSPDSPTNEKLFF. CDR3 in DNA: TGTGCCAGCAGCTCACCGGACAGCCCAACTAATGAAAAACTGTTTTTT.

The V gene is TRBV7-9, the J gene TRBJ2-7; D is ambiguous. CDR3 length: 12 amino acids. Trimming pared 1 base from V and 7 bases from J, leaving 8 bases between. Per germline, CDR1 SEHNR and CDR2 FQNEAQ (reference sequence). Here the CDR3 reads CASSLVEREQYF. CDR3 DNA sequence: TGTGCCAGCAGCTTAGTAGAGAGGGAGCAGTACTTC.

This sequence joins TRBV6-5 and TRBJ1-1, with D possibly TRBD1 on 6 matching bases. The CDR3 sequence is 15 residues long. Germline V gene sequence: CDR1 MNHEY, CDR2 SVGAGI. V lost 7 bases to trimming and J lost 6 bases, with 21 bases between them. The CDR3 loop reads CASTLAGAGSPEAFF. DNA for the CDR3: TGTGCCAGCACCTTAGCAGGGGCAGGGAGCCCTGAAGCTTTCTTT.

The V call is TRBV13, the J call TRBJ2-1; 7 nucleotides agree with TRBD2. Germline CDR1 is PRHDT and CDR2 is FYEKMQ (reference sequence). V trimming: 8 bases; J trimming: 7 bases; junction bases outside the gene matches: 8. CDR3 length: 13 amino acids. Here the CDR3 reads CASEAGVINEQFF. The CDR3 nucleotides are TGTGCCAGCGAGGCGGGAGTAATTAATGAGCAGTTCTTC.

Details on this clone: Different DNA sequences within this sample yield the same CDR3. This chain uses TRBV27 with TRBJ2-3; 7 positions match TRBD2. The CDR3 spans 15 residues. The V gene's germline CDR1 is MNHEY and CDR2 SMNVEV (reference sequence). Trimming removed 3 bases from V and 1 base from J; junction bases left unmatched: 4. CDR3 DNA sequence: TGTGCCAGCAGTTTTGGCGGGAGTGGCACAGATACGCAGTATTTT. Translated, it gives CASSFGGSGTDTQYF.

In regard to this clone: Other DNA sequences from this sample encode an identical CDR3 as well. V is TRBV14 and J is TRBJ2-5; D is perhaps TRBD1 (6 bases). Trimming shortened V by 0 bases and J by 4 bases, and 9 bases separated the two germline ends. This CDR3 is 14 amino acids long. CDR1 is SGHDN, CDR2 FVKESK, per germline. The CDR3, as DNA: TGTGCCAGCAGCCAAGACAGGGGTTTAGAGACCCAGTACTTC. Encoded protein: CASSQDRGLETQYF. The full variable domain, rest sourced from reference TRBV14 and TRBJ2-5, is EAGVTQFPSHSVIEKGQTVTLRCDPISGHDNLYWYRRVMGKEIKFLLHFVKESKQDESGMPNNRFLAERTGGTYSTLKVQPAELEDSGVYFCASSQDRGLETQYFGPGTRLLVL.

Only a few counts were recorded for this clone. The chain recombines TRBV30 with TRBJ1-1; D is unclear. Germline V CDR1 and CDR2: GTSNPN, SVGIG (reference sequence). V was pared by 1 base and J by 2 bases, with 14 bases between. This CDR3 is built from 15 residues. CDR3 nucleotides: TGTGCCTGGAGTGCGAGGAGTAAAAGTAACACTGAAGCTTTCTTT. As protein: CAWSARSKSNTEAFF.

This chain uses TRBV2 with TRBJ2-7; TRBD1 aligns across 10 bases. There are 19 residues in the CDR3. Germline lookup yields CDR1 SNHLY and CDR2 FYNNEI. V was clipped by 6 bases and J by 6 bases; unmatched bases: 23. CDR3 DNA sequence: TGTGCCAGCAGGCTACCCGACCCCTACGGACAGGGGGTAGTAACCGAGCAGTACTTC. Translating it yields CASRLPDPYGQGVVTEQYF. The full variable domain, with the rest looked up from reference TRBV2 and TRBJ2-7, is EPEVTQTPSHQVTQMGQEVILRCVPISNHLYFYWYRQILGQKVEFLVSFYNNEISEKSEIFDDQFSVERPDGSNFTLKIRSTKLEDSAMYFCASRLPDPYGQGVVTEQYFGPGTRLTVT.